This entry describes one T cell receptor (beta chain). As handled by the study authors: For nucleated cells, counts were estimated from reference gene primer amplification. Some clones are missing from TCRdb's copy, which holds only in-frame ones; the method was immunoSEQ multiplex PCR. The V and J calls and clone size are taken from that table; D and trimming were inferred from the DNA. The sample holds tens of thousands of clones, about nine tenths seen once. This CDR3 contains 14 residues. The germline V gene has CDR1 SQVTM and CDR2 ANQGSEA. Trimming at V came to 7 bases and at J to 5 bases, leaving 11 bases not matched to a gene. This specimen comes from a study of blood T cell repertoires in COVID-19. Background on the study: COVID-19 samples collected from the United States, Italy and Spain covered acute and convalescent phases. The cDNA or gDNA used as material had been derived from T cells, B-cell-depleted T cells, or PBMCs.

The sequence was collected from a woman in her 50s with active COVID-19. Sequenced material: peripheral blood. V and J are TRBV29-1 and TRBJ2-1, with TRBD2 matching 7 bases. CDR3 DNA sequence: TGCAGCGCCAAGCGGGACCAGACACACAATGAGCAGTTCTTC. Amino acid sequence: CSAKRDQTHNEQFF.